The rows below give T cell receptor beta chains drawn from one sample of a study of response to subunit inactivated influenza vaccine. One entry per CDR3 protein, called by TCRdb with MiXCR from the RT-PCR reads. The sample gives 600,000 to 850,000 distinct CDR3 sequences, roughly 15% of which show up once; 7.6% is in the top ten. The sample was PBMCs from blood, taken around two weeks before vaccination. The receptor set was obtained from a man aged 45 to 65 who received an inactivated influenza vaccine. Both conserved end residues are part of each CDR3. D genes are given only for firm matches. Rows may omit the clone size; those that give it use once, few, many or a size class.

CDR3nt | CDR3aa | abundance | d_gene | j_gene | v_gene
TGTGCCAGCATAGAGGGCACCGGGGAGCTGTTTTTT | CASIEGTGELFF | many | NA | TRBJ2-2 | TRBV12-3/TRBV12-4
TGTGCCAGCAGCGCCCCCAGGGGCACCGGGGAGCTGTTTTTT | CASSAPRGTGELFF | many | NA | TRBJ2-2 | TRBV9
TGTGCCAGCAGACCGACAGGGTCCGGGGAGCTGTTTTTT | CASRPTGSGELFF | few | TRBD1 | TRBJ2-2 | TRBV12-3/TRBV12-4
TGCGCCAGCAGCTTGCAAGGACTAGCGCGAGCCTCTGGGGCCAACGTCCTGACTTTC | CASSLQGLARASGANVLTF | NA | TRBD2 | TRBJ2-6 | TRBV5-1
TGTGCCAGCAGTTTGGGCCTTGGGGGTGAGTTCTTC | CASSLGLGGEFF | few | NA | TRBJ2-1 | TRBV12-3/TRBV12-4
TGTGCCAGCAGCTCTACTCGCGGGGCGGCAGAGACCCAGTACTTC | CASSSTRGAAETQYF | few | NA | TRBJ2-5 | TRBV7-2
TGTGCCAGCAGTGCACGCCGGGACCACCTAGATACGCAGTATTTT | CASSARRDHLDTQYF | few | NA | TRBJ2-3 | TRBV25-1
TGTGCCAGCAGCCAACGACGATCAGCAACTAATGAAAAACTGTTTTTT | CASSQRRSATNEKLFF | many | NA | TRBJ1-4 | TRBV14
TGCGCCAGCAGTCGCCGGGGGGCGGACGCCGGGGAGCTGTTTTTT | CASSRRGADAGELFF | NA | NA | TRBJ2-2 | TRBV4-1
TGCAGTGCTAGCTCCAGGAGGGTCACCTACGAGCAGTACTTC | CSASSRRVTYEQYF | NA | NA | TRBJ2-7 | TRBV20-1
TGCGCCAGCAGCTCACCGGGACAGTACTACAATGAGCAGTTCTTC | CASSSPGQYYNEQFF | NA | TRBD1 | TRBJ2-1 | TRBV5-1
TGTGCCAGCAGCAAGTCGGGACAGGGCTATGGCTACACCTTC | CASSKSGQGYGYTF | NA | TRBD1 | TRBJ1-2 | TRBV6-1
TGCGCCAGCAGCCAGGGGTTGACCGACACAGATACGCAGTATTTT | CASSQGLTDTDTQYF | few | NA | TRBJ2-3 | TRBV4-1
TGTGCCAGCAGCTCTGGACTAGTTCTAGAGACCCAGTACTTC | CASSSGLVLETQYF | NA | TRBD2 | TRBJ2-5 | TRBV5-6
TGTGCTAGTGGTCCTGCACTAGGGGCTGTTTTTCCAGATACGCAGTATTTT | CASGPALGAVFPDTQYF | few | NA | TRBJ2-3 | TRBV12-5
TGTGCCAGCAGCGTCTCCGGGACAGGGAACACTGAAGCTTTCTTT | CASSVSGTGNTEAFF | NA | TRBD1 | TRBJ1-1 | TRBV5-5
TGCAGTGCTAGGATCGGGACTAGCGGGAGATCAGATACGCAGTATTTT | CSARIGTSGRSDTQYF | many | TRBD2 | TRBJ2-3 | TRBV20-1
TGTGCCAGCACCGTAGGGGGACCTGGAAACACCATATATTTT | CASTVGGPGNTIYF | NA | NA | TRBJ1-3 | TRBV9
TGTGCCAGCACTCAAGGGTACGGGACTCACACCGGGGAGCTGTTTTTT | CASTQGYGTHTGELFF | NA | NA | TRBJ2-2 | TRBV25-1
TGCAGTGCTAGCCCGGGACAGGGTAAATCACCCCTCCACTTT | CSASPGQGKSPLHF | NA | TRBD1 | TRBJ1-6 | TRBV20-1
TGCAGCGTAGAGAGCGGGAGCGGCCTCTTC | CSVESGSGLF | few | TRBD2 | TRBJ2-1 | TRBV29-1
TGTGCCAGCAGCCGAGGACTGCCAGTCGGGACCCAGTACTTC | CASSRGLPVGTQYF | few | NA | TRBJ2-5 | TRBV3-1
TGTGCCAGCAGCAGAACAGGGGTTGAGCAGTTCTTC | CASSRTGVEQFF | few | TRBD1 | TRBJ2-1 | TRBV3-1
TGTGCCAGCAGTCGAACTAGCGGGGGGGCCGGGACCCAGTACTTC | CASSRTSGGAGTQYF | NA | TRBD2 | TRBJ2-5 | TRBV12-3/TRBV12-4
TGTGCCAGCAGCCAAGAGCAGGGGGAGCAGTACTTC | CASSQEQGEQYF | NA | NA | TRBJ2-7 | TRBV3-1
TGTGCCAGCAAATCAGTAAGCGGGGGGACTGTCCCCGGGGAGCTGTTTTTT | CASKSVSGGTVPGELFF | few | TRBD2 | TRBJ2-2 | TRBV12-3/TRBV12-4
TGCGCCAGCAGGAAAAACAGGGGACCTAATGAAAAACTGTTTTTT | CASRKNRGPNEKLFF | many | TRBD1 | TRBJ1-4 | TRBV4-1
TGTGCCAGCAGTTATCAGCCCCCGGGACAGGGATTCGGAAATCAGCCCCAGCATTTT | CASSYQPPGQGFGNQPQHF | NA | TRBD1 | TRBJ1-5 | TRBV6-2/TRBV6-3
TGTGCCAGCAGCTCCGGACAGACAACTGATGAAAAACTGTTTTTT | CASSSGQTTDEKLFF | once | NA | TRBJ1-4 | TRBV28
TGCGCCAGCAGCCAGACCTCCTTAGCGGGGGGGCCGAGGGAGACCCAGTACTTC | CASSQTSLAGGPRETQYF | few | TRBD2 | TRBJ2-5 | TRBV4-1
TGCAGCGCCAACCCCACGGGGCTTTACACTGAAGCTTTCTTT | CSANPTGLYTEAFF | NA | NA | TRBJ1-1 | TRBV29-1